Sequencing of this TCR beta chain was carried out in a study of T-cell reconstitution after alpha-beta-depleted transplantation in children. This CDR3 has 14 amino acids. Germline assignment: CDR1 SGHRS and CDR2 YFSETQ. V was clipped by 0 bases and J by 0 bases, with 1 base between them. Unique molecular identifiers were incorporated when the TCRbeta library was constructed. TCRdb reprocessed the PCR reads with MiXCR, giving one entry per CDR3 protein. The table lists approximately 270,000 distinct CDR3 sequences, approximately 9.8% of them singletons. This clonotype was picked up many times. This chain uses TRBV5-1 with TRBJ2-6; D gene unclear. This sample comprised PBMCs from the stem cell graft donor, obtained from the stem cell graft. This TCR was recovered from a human donor who donated a stem cell graft to a child with SCID. The CDR3 loop is CASSLASGANVLTF. CDR3 in DNA: TGCGCCAGCAGCTTGGCCTCTGGGGCCAACGTCCTGACTTTC. The full variable domain, completed using reference TRBV5-1 and TRBJ2-6, is KAGVTQTPRYLIKTRGQQVTLSCSPISGHRSVSWYQQTPGQGLQFLFEYFSETQRNKGNFPGRFSGRQFSNSRSEMNVSTLELGDSALYLCASSLASGANVLTFGAGSRLTVL.